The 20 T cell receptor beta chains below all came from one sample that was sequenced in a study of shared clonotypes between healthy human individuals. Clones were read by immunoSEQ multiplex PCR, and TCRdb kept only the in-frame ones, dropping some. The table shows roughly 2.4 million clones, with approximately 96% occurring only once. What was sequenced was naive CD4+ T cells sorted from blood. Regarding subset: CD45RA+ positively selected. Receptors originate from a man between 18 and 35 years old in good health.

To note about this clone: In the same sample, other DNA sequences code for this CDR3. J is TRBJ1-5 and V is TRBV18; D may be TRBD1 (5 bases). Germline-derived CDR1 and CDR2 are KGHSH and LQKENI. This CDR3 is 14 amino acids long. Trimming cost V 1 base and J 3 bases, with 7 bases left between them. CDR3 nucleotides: TGTGCCAGCTCACCACAGGGGCTCAATCAGCCCCAGCATTTT. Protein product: CASSPQGLNQPQHF.

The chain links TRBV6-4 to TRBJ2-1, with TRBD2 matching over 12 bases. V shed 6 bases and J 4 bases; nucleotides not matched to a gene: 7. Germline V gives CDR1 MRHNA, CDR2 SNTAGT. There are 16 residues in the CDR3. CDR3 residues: CASSPGTSGPYNEQFF. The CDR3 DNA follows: TGTGCCAGCAGCCCAGGGACTAGCGGGCCATACAATGAGCAGTTCTTC.

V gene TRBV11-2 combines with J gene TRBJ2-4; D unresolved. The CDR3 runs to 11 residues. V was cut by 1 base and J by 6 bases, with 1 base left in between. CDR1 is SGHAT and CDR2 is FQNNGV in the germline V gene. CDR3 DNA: TGTGCCAGCAGCTTAGGAAACATTCAGTACTTC. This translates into CASSLGNIQYF.

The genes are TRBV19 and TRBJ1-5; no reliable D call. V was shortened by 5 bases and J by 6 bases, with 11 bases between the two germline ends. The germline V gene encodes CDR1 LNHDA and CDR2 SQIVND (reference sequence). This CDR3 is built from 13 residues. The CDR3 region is CASSPPTGQPQHF. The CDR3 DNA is TGTGCCAGTAGTCCCCCCACTGGTCAGCCCCAGCATTTT.

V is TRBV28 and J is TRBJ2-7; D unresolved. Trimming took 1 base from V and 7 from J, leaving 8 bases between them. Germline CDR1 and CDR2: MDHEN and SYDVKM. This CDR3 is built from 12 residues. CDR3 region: CASSLYPLEQYF. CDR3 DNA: TGTGCCAGCAGTTTATACCCCTTGGAGCAGTACTTC.

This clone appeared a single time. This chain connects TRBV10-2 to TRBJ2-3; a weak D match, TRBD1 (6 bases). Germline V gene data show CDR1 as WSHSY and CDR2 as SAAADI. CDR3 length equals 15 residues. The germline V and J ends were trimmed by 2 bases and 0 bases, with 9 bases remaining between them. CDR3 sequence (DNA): TGCGCCAGCAGTGAGGTGGGGGCTAGCACAGATACGCAGTATTTT. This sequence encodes CASSEVGASTDTQYF.

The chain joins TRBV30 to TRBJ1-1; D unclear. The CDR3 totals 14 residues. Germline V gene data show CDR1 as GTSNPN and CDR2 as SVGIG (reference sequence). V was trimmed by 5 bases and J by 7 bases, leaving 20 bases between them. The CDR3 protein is CAWSAPPNPLEAFF. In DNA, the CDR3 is TGTGCCTGGTCTGCTCCACCCAACCCCCTTGAAGCTTTCTTT.

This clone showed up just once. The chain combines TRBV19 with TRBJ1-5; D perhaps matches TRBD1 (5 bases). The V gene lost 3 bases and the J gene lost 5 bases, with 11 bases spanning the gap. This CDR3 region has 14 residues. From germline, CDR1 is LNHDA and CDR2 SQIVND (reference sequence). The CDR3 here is CASSITSGYQPQHF. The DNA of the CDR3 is TGTGCCAGTAGTATTACTTCAGGGTATCAGCCCCAGCATTTT.

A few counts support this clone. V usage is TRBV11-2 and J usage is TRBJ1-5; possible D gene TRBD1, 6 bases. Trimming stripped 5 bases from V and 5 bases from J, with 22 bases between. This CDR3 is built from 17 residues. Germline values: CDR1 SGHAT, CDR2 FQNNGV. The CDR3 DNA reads TGTGCCAGCAGCGAAGCGCCGGACAGCGTTCTGTATCAGCCCCAGCATTTT. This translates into CASSEAPDSVLYQPQHF.

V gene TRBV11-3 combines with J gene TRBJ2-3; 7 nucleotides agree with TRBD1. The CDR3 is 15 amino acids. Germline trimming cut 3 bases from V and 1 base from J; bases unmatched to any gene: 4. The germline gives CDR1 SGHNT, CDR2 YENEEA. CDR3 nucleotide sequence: TGTGCCAGCAGCTTTGGTGGACAGGGCACAGATACGCAGTATTTT. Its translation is CASSFGGQGTDTQYF.

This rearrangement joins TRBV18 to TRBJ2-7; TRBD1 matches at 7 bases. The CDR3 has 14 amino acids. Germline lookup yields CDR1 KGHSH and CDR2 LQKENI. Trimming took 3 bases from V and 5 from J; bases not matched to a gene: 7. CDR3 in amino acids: CASSPLPGGDEQYF. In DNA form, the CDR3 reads TGTGCCAGCTCACCTCTACCAGGGGGTGACGAGCAGTACTTC.

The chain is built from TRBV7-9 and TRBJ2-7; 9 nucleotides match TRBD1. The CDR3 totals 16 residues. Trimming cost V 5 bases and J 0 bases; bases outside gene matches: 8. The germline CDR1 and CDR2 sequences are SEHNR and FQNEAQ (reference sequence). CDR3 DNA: TGTGCCAGCAGCCATACAGGGGGCCCCCACTCCTACGAGCAGTACTTC. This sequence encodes CASSHTGGPHSYEQYF.

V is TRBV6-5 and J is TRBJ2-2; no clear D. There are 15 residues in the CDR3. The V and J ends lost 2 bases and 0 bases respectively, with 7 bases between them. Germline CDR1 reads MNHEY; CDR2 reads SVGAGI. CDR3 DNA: TGTGCCAGCAGTTACGAGCCCACGAACACCGGGGAGCTGTTTTTT. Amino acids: CASSYEPTNTGELFF.

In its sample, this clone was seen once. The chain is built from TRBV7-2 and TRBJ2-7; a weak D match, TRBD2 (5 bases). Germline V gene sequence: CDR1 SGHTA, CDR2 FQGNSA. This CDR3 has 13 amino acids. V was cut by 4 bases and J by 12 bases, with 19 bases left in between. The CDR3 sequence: CASSSSEGTSGYF. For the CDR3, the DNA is TGTGCCAGCAGCTCTTCCGAGGGAACTTCTGGGTACTTC.

The CDR3: CASSFSAGGAYEQYF. Written as DNA, the CDR3 is TGTGCCAGCAGCTTCTCAGCGGGGGGCGCCTACGAGCAGTACTTC. V gene TRBV7-2 combines with J gene TRBJ2-7, with TRBD2 identical over 9 bases. V was clipped by 3 bases and J by 2 bases; unmatched bases: 5. CDR1 is SGHTA, CDR2 FQGNSA, per germline. The CDR3 totals 15 residues.

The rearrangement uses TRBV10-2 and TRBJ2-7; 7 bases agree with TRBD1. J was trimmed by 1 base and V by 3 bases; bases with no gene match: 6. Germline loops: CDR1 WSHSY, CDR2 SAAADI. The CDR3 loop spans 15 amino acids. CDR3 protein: CASSDEQGSSYEQYF. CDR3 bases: TGCGCCAGCAGTGACGAACAGGGGAGTTCCTACGAGCAGTACTTC.

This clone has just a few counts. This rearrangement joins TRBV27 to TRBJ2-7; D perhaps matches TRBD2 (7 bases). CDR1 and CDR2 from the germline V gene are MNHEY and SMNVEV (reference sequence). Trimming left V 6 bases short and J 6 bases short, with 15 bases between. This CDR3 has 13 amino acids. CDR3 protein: CASRTRGAGEQYF. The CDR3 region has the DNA TGTGCCAGCAGGACTCGGGGGGCCGGCGAGCAGTACTTC.

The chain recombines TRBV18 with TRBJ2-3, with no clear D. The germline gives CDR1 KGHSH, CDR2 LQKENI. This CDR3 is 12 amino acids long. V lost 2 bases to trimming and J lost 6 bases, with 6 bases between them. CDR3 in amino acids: CASSPKRDTQYF. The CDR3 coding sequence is TGTGCCAGCTCACCAAAGAGGGATACGCAGTATTTT.

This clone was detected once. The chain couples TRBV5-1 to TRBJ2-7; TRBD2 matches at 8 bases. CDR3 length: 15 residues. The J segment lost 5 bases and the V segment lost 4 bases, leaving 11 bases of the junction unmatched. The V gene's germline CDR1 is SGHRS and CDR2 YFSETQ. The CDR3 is CASSPGGGGRNEQYF. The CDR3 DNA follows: TGCGCCAGCAGCCCGGGTGGCGGGGGGCGGAACGAGCAGTACTTC. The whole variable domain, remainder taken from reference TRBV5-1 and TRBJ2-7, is KAGVTQTPRYLIKTRGQQVTLSCSPISGHRSVSWYQQTPGQGLQFLFEYFSETQRNKGNFPGRFSGRQFSNSRSEMNVSTLELGDSALYLCASSPGGGGRNEQYFGPGTRLTVT.

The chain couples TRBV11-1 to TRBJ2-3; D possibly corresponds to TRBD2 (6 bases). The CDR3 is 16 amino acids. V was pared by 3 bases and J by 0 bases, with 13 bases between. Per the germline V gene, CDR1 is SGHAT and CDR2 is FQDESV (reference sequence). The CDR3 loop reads CASSFGTAPSTDTQYF. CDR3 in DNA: TGTGCCAGCAGCTTTGGGACTGCACCTAGCACAGATACGCAGTATTTT. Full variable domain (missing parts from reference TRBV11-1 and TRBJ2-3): EAEVAQSPRYKITEKSQAVAFWCDPISGHATLYWYRQILGQGPELLVQFQDESVVDDSQLPKDRFSAERLKGVDSTLKIQPAELGDSAMYLCASSFGTAPSTDTQYFGPGTRLTVL.